The T cell receptor beta chain under discussion was sequenced for a study of neurological immune-mediated disorders. Study conclusions and caveats: None of the CDR3 amino acid sequences of expanded clones recurred across subjects, suggesting private repertoires in all groups.

Unmatched junction bases numbered 6, after V lost 4 bases and J lost 2 bases. The CDR3 has 16 amino acids. Germline loops: CDR1 SGHRS, CDR2 YFSETQ. Unsorted libraries were prepared from 2 million PBMCs that had been stored at -80 C. The cDNA was generated by 5'RACE with 10-nucleotide random UMIs. Over 170 million TCR-beta sequences from 15-18 subjects came out of each sequencing run. TCRdb re-analysed the 5' RACE reads in MiXCR, keeping a single row per CDR3 protein. The sample has over 60,000 distinct CDR3 sequences; approximately 5% are singletons. This clonotype was detected ten times or more. What it recognizes is unknown.

Sequencing was done on a sample of PBMCs. The rearrangement joins TRBV5-1 to TRBJ2-5; 12 bases match TRBD2. The sequence derives from a woman in her 30s with multiple sclerosis. CDR3 amino acids: CASSPLAGGVQETQYF. In DNA, the CDR3 is TGCGCCAGCAGCCCACTAGCGGGGGGTGTACAAGAGACCCAGTACTTC.